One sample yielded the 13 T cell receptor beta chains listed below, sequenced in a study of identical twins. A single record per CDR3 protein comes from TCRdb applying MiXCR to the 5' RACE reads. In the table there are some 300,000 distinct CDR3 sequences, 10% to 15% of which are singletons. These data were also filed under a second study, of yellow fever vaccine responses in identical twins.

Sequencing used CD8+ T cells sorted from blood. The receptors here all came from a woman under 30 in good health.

For the CDR3, the DNA is TGTGCCAGCAGCCAAGAGTTGGGGGCCGATGGGGAGCTGTTTTTT. As protein: CASSQELGADGELFF. This chain connects TRBV3-1 to TRBJ2-2; maybe TRBD1 (6 bases). Trimming pared 0 bases from V and 8 bases from J, leaving 13 bases between. The CDR3 runs to 15 residues. Germline V gene data show CDR1 as LGHDT and CDR2 as YNNKEL (reference sequence).

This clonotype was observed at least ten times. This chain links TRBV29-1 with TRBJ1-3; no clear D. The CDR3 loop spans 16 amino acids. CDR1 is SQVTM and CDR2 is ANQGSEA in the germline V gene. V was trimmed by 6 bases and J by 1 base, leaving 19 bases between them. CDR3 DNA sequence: TGCAGCGTAGTACAAGTCGAAGACCGGTCTGGAAACACCATATATTTT. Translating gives CSVVQVEDRSGNTIYF. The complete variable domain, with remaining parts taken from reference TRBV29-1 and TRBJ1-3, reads SAVISQKPSRDICQRGTSLTIQCQVDSQVTMMFWYRQQPGQSLTLIATANQGSEATYESGFVIDKFPISRPNLTFSTLTVSNMSPEDSSIYLCSVVQVEDRSGNTIYFGEGSWLTVV.

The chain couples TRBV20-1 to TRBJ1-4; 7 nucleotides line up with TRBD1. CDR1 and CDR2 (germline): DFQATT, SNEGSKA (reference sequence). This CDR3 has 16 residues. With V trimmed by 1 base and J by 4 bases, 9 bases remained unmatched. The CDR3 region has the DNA TGCAGTGCTAGAGCCCCGGGGAGGGGGCTTAATGAAAAACTGTTTTTT. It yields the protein CSARAPGRGLNEKLFF.

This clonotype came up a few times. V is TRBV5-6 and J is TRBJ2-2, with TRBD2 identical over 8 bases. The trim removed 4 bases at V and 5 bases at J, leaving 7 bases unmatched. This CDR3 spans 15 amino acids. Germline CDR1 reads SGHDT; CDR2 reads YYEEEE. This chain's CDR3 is CASSPGGGGTGELFF. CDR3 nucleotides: TGTGCCAGCAGCCCTGGAGGCGGGGGGACCGGGGAGCTGTTTTTT. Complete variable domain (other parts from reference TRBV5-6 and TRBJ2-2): DAGVTQSPTHLIKTRGQQVTLRCSPKSGHDTVSWYQQALGQGPQFIFQYYEEEERQRGNFPDRFSGHQFPNYSSELNVNALLLGDSALYLCASSPGGGGTGELFFGEGSRLTVL.

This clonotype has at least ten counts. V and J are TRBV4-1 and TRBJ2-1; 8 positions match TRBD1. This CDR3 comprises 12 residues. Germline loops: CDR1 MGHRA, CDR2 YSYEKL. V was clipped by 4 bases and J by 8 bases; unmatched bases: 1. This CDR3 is CASSPTGDEQFF. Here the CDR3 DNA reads TGCGCCAGCAGCCCGACAGGGGATGAGCAGTTCTTC.

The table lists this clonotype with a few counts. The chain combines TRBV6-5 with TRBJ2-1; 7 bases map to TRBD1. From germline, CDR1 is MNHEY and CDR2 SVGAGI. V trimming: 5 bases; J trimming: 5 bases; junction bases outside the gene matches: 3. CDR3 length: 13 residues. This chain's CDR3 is CASSNRGNNEQFF. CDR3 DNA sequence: TGTGCCAGCAGTAACAGGGGAAACAATGAGCAGTTCTTC.

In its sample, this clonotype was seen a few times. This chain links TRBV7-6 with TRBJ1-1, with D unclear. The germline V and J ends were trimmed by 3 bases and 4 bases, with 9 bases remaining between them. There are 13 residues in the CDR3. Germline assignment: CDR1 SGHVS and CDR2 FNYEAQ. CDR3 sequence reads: CASSFGYITEAFF. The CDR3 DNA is TGTGCCAGCAGCTTCGGATATATCACTGAAGCTTTCTTT.

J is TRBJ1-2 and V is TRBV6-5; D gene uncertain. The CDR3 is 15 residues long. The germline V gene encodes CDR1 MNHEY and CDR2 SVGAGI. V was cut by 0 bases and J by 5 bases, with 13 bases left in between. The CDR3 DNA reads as TGTGCCAGCAGTTACTCGATGGCGGGGAATTATGGCTACACCTTC. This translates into CASSYSMAGNYGYTF.

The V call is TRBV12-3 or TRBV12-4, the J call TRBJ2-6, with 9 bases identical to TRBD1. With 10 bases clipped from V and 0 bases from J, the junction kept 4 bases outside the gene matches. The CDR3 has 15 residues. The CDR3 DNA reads TGTGCCACACAGGGGGCCTCCTCTGGGGCCAACGTCCTGACTTTC. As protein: CATQGASSGANVLTF.

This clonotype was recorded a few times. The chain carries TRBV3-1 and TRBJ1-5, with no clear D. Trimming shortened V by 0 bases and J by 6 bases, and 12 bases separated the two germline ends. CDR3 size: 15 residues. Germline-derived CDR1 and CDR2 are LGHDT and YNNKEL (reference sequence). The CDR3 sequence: CASSQDQTTGQPQHF. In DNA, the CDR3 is TGTGCCAGCAGCCAAGATCAGACAACTGGTCAGCCCCAGCATTTT.

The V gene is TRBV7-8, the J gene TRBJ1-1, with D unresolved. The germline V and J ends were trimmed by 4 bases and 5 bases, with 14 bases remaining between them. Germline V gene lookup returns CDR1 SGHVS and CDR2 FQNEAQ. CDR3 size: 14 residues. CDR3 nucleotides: TGTGCCAGCAGCTCCACCGCGAAGTTAACTGAAGCTTTCTTT. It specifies CASSSTAKLTEAFF.

The CDR3 reads CASRIRAGGYEQYF. The CDR3 DNA sequence: TGTGCCAGCAGGATACGGGCAGGGGGCTACGAGCAGTACTTC. The chain recombines TRBV28 with TRBJ2-7; 7 bases agree with TRBD1. This CDR3 has 14 residues. Germline V gene sequence: CDR1 MDHEN, CDR2 SYDVKM. J lost 3 bases, V lost 6 bases, and 8 bases had no gene match.

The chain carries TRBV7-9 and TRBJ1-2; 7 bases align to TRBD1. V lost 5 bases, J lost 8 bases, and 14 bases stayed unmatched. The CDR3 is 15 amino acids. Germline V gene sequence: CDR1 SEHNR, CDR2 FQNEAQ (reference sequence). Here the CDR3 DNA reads TGTGCCAGCAGCCCACGACGGGACAGCTTGGGCGGCTACACCTTC. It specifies CASSPRRDSLGGYTF. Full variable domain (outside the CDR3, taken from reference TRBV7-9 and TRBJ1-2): DTGVSQNPRHKITKRGQNVTFRCDPISEHNRLYWYRQTLGQGPEFLTYFQNEAQLEKSRLLSDRFSAERPKGSFSTLEIQRTEQGDSAMYLCASSPRRDSLGGYTFGSGTRLTVV.